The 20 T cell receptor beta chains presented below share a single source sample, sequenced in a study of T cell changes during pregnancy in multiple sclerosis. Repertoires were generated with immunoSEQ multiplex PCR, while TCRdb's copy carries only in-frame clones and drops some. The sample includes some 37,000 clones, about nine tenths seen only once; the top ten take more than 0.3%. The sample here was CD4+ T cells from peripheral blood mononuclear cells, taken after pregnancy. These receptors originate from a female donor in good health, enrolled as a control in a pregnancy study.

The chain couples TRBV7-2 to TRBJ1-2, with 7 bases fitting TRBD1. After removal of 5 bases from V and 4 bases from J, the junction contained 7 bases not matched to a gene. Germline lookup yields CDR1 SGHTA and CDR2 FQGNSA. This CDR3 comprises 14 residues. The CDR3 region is CASSRMTGTYGYTF. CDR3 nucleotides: TGTGCCAGCAGCCGAATGACAGGGACCTATGGCTACACCTTC.

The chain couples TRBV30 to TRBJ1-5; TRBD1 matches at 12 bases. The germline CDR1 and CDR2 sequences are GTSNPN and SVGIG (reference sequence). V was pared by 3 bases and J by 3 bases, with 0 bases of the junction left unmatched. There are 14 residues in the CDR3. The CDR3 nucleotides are TGTGCCTGGAGGGGACAGGGGGCCAATCAGCCCCAGCATTTT. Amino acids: CAWRGQGANQPQHF.

Here the CDR3 DNA reads TGTGCCACCAGCAGAGATCAGGGCTCTGGAAACACCATATATTTT. Translating it yields CATSRDQGSGNTIYF. The chain employs TRBV15 and TRBJ1-3, with D perhaps matching TRBD1 (5 bases). V dropped 0 bases and J dropped 0 bases, with 6 bases sitting between them. The germline CDR1 and CDR2 sequences are LNHNV and YYDKDF (reference sequence). The CDR3 is 15 amino acids.

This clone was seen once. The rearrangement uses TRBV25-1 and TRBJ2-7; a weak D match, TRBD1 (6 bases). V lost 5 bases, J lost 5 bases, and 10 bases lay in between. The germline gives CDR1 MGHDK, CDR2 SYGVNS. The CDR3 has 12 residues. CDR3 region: CASSIQGHEQYF. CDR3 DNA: TGTGCCAGCAGTATACAGGGCCACGAGCAGTACTTC.

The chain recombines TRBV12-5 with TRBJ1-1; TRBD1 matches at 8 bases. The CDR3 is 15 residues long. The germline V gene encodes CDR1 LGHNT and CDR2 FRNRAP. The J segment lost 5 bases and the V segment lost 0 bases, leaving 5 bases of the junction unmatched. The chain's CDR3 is CASGLVQGARTEAFF. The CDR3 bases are TGTGCTAGTGGTTTGGTTCAGGGGGCGCGGACTGAAGCTTTCTTT. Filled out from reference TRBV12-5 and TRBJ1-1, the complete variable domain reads DARVTQTPRHKVTEMGQEVTMRCQPILGHNTVFWYRQTMMQGLELLAYFRNRAPLDDSGMPKDRFSAEMPDATLATLKIQPSEPRDSAVYFCASGLVQGARTEAFFGQGTRLTVV.

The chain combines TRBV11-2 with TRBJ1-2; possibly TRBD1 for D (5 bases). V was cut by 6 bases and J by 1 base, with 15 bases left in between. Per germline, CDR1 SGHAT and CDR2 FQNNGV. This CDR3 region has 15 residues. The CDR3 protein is CASRDLGAVNYGYTF. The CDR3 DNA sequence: TGTGCCAGCAGGGACCTTGGGGCGGTTAACTATGGCTACACCTTC.

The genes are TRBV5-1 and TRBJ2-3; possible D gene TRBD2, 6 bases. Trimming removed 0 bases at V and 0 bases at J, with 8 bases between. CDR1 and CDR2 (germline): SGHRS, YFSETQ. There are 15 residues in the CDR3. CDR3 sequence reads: CASSLGGKSTDTQYF. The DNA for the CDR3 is TGCGCCAGCAGCTTGGGCGGGAAAAGCACAGATACGCAGTATTTT.

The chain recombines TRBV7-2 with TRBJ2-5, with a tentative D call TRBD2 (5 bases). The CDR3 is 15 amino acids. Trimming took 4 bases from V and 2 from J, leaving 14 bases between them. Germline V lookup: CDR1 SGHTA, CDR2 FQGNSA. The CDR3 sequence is CASSSSGNRQETQYF. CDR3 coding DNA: TGTGCCAGCAGCTCCTCCGGGAACCGTCAAGAGACCCAGTACTTC.

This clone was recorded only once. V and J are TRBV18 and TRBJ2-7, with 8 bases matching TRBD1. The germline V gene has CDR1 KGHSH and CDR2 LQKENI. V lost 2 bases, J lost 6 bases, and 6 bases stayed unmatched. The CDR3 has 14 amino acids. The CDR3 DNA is TGTGCCAGCTCACCAATAGCAGGGGGCTCCGAGCAGTACTTC. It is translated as CASSPIAGGSEQYF.

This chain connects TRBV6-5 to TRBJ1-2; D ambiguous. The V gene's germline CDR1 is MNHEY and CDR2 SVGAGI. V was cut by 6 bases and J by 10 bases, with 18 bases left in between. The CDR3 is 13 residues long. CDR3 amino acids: CASREEGGWLYTF. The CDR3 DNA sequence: TGTGCCAGCAGGGAAGAGGGAGGATGGCTCTACACCTTC.

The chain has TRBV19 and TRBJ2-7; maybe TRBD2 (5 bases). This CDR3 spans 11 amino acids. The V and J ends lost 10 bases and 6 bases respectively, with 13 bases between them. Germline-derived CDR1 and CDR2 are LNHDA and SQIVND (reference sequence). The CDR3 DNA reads TGTGCCACCTCGCGGGTTGGCGAGCAGTACTTC. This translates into CATSRVGEQYF.

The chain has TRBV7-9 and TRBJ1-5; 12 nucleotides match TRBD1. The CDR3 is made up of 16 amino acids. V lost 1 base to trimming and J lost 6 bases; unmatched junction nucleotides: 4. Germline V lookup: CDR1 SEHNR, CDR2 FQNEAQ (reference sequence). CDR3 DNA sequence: TGTGCCAGCAGCTTAGGGGGGACAGGGGGCCGTCAGCCCCAGCATTTT. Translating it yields CASSLGGTGGRQPQHF.

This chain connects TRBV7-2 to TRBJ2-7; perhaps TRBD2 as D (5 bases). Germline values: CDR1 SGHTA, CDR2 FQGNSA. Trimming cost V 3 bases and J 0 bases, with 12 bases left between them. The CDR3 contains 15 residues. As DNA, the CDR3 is TGTGCCAGCAGCTTGAGGGCCCAGAGCTCCTACGAGCAGTACTTC. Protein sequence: CASSLRAQSSYEQYF.

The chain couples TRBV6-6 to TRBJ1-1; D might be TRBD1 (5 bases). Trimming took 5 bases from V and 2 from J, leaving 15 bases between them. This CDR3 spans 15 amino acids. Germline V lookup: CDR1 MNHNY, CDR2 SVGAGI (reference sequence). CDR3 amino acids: CASSDLGHRNTEAFF. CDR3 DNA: TGTGCCAGCAGTGACTTAGGACATAGAAACACTGAAGCTTTCTTT.

The CDR3 loop reads CAISEALKNTEAFF. CDR3 nucleotides: TGTGCCATCAGTGAGGCACTGAAGAACACTGAAGCTTTCTTT. V is TRBV10-3 and J is TRBJ1-1; D gene ambiguous. The germline V and J ends were trimmed by 2 bases and 1 base, with 8 bases remaining between them. Germline V lookup: CDR1 ENHRY, CDR2 SYGVKD. This CDR3 region has 14 residues.

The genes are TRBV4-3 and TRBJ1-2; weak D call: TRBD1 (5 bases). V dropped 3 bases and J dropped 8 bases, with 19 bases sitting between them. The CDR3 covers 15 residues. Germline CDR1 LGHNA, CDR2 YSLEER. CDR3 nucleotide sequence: TGCGCCAGCAGCCAGGAGGGAACGACAGCCCGGGGCTACACCTTC. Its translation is CASSQEGTTARGYTF.

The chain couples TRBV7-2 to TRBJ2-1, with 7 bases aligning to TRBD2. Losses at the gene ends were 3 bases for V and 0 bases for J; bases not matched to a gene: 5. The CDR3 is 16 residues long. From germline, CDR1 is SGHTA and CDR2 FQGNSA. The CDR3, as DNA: TGTGCCAGCAGCTTCCTAGCGGTTAGCTCCTACAATGAGCAGTTCTTC. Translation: CASSFLAVSSYNEQFF.

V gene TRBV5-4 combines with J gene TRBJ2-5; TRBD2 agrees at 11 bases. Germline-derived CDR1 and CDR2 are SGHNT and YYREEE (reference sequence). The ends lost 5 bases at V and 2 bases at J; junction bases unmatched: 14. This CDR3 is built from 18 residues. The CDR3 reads CASRAGYGTSGEQETQYF. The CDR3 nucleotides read TGTGCCAGCAGGGCAGGGTATGGGACTAGCGGAGAACAAGAGACCCAGTACTTC.

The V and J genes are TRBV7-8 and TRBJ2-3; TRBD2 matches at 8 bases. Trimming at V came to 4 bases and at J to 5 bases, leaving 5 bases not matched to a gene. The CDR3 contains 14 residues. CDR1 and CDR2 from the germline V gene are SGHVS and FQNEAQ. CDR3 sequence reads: CASSSREGGDTQYF. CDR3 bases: TGTGCCAGCAGCTCCCGGGAGGGTGGAGATACGCAGTATTTT.

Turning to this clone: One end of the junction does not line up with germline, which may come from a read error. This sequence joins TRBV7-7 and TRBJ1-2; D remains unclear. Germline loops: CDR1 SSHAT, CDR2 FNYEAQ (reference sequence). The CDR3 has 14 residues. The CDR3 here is CASSLAVGVYGYTF. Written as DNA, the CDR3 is TGTGCTAGCAGCTTAGCGGTCGGGGTCTATGGCTACACCTTC.